Presented here are 25 T cell receptor beta chains from one specimen sequenced in a study of blood T cell repertoires in COVID-19. Assay used: immunoSEQ multiplex PCR; TCRdb lists only in-frame clones, some missing. Of about 160,000 clones in the sample, 85% were seen once. The sample consisted of peripheral blood. All receptors come from a human donor with acute or convalescent COVID-19. The donor label of this sample is uncertain.

This clone was seen more than once but under ten times. The chain combines TRBV6-2 or TRBV6-3 with TRBJ1-6, with unresolved D. CDR1 is MNHEY and CDR2 is SVGEGT in the germline V gene. The CDR3 contains 16 residues. Trimming stripped 4 bases from V and 0 bases from J, with 10 bases between. This CDR3 reads CASSSRLSSYNSPLHF. DNA for the CDR3: TGTGCCAGCAGTTCACGCCTCAGCTCCTATAATTCACCCCTCCACTTT.

The rearrangement joins TRBV30 to TRBJ1-1; D not resolved. CDR3 length: 14 amino acids. Trimming shortened V by 0 bases and J by 0 bases, and 8 bases separated the two germline ends. Germline V CDR1 and CDR2: GTSNPN, SVGIG (reference sequence). CDR3 loop: CAWSVSSLNTEAFF. The CDR3 nucleotides read TGTGCCTGGAGTGTAAGTAGCCTGAACACTGAAGCTTTCTTT. The whole variable domain, remainder taken from reference TRBV30 and TRBJ1-1, is SQTIHQWPATLVQPVGSPLSLECTVEGTSNPNLYWYRQAAGRGLQLLFYSVGIGQISSEVPQNLSASRPQDRQFILSSKKLLLSDSGFYLCAWSVSSLNTEAFFGQGTRLTVV.

The rearrangement joins TRBV2 to TRBJ2-1, with 7 bases identical to TRBD2. Looked up from germline, CDR1 is SNHLY and CDR2 is FYNNEI. The length of the CDR3 is 15 residues. V gave up 8 bases and J gave up 4 bases; unmatched junction bases: 11. DNA of the CDR3: TGTGCCAGCCGTTCACCCGGGGGAGGGTACAATGAGCAGTTCTTC. This encodes CASRSPGGGYNEQFF.

This rearrangement joins TRBV4-1 to TRBJ1-3, with 7 bases that match TRBD1. The J segment lost 2 bases and the V segment lost 8 bases, leaving 9 bases of the junction unmatched. CDR3 length: 15 residues. Germline loops: CDR1 MGHRA, CDR2 YSYEKL. CDR3 in DNA: TGCGCCAGCGGTAACAGGGGTTCGACTGGAAACACCATATATTTT. Protein product: CASGNRGSTGNTIYF.

The chain links TRBV6-1 to TRBJ2-1; TRBD1 matches at 7 bases. The CDR3 contains 19 residues. CDR1 is MNHNS and CDR2 is SASEGT in the germline V gene. The J segment lost 0 bases and the V segment lost 2 bases, leaving 13 bases of the junction unmatched. The CDR3 DNA is TGTGCCAGCAGTGAATCCCGACAGGGAGTTAGGAGCTCCTACAATGAGCAGTTCTTC. It translates to CASSESRQGVRSSYNEQFF.

V usage is TRBV7-2 and J usage is TRBJ2-3, with 9 bases fitting TRBD1. The junction had 11 bases not matched to a gene; V was cut back by 5 bases and J by 5 bases. Germline loops: CDR1 SGHTA, CDR2 FQGNSA. The CDR3 covers 16 residues. CDR3 DNA: TGTGCCAGCAGCATGGCCGGGACAGGGAGGGGAGATACGCAGTATTTT. Its protein is CASSMAGTGRGDTQYF.

The CDR3 DNA reads TGTGCCAGCAGCTTGGGAGGGGGTTACCCCGGGGAGCTGTTTTTT. Translated, it gives CASSLGGGYPGELFF. The chain joins TRBV5-4 to TRBJ2-2, with D perhaps TRBD1 (6 bases). Trimming cost V 0 bases and J 6 bases, with 12 bases left between them. Germline V gene sequence: CDR1 SGHNT, CDR2 YYREEE (reference sequence). This CDR3 is built from 15 residues.

The chain recombines TRBV5-1 with TRBJ1-4, with D perhaps TRBD1 (6 bases). V gave up 5 bases and J gave up 5 bases, with 13 bases separating them. Germline V lookup: CDR1 SGHRS, CDR2 YFSETQ. The CDR3 contains 14 residues. The CDR3, as DNA: TGCGCCAGCAGGGGGGGGGCTGAGAATGAAAAACTGTTTTTT. Protein product: CASRGGAENEKLFF.

The rearrangement uses TRBV6-1 and TRBJ1-4; D remains unclear. Trimming removed 1 base from V and 12 bases from J, with 15 bases in between. The CDR3 is 14 amino acids. From germline, CDR1 is MNHNS and CDR2 SASEGT. In DNA, the CDR3 is TGTGCCAGCAGTGAAGGAGGGATCGACCGAGAACTGTTTTTT. Residues: CASSEGGIDRELFF.

V usage is TRBV11-1 and J usage is TRBJ2-1; 9 bases fit TRBD1. With 3 bases clipped from V and 9 bases from J, the junction kept 9 bases outside the gene matches. Germline V gene lookup returns CDR1 SGHAT and CDR2 FQDESV (reference sequence). The CDR3 consists of 15 residues. CDR3 DNA: TGTGCCAGCAGCTTTTTGGGACAGGGCATGGGTGAGCAGTTCTTC. The encoded protein is CASSFLGQGMGEQFF.

V and J are TRBV18 and TRBJ1-1; maybe TRBD1 (6 bases). Per the germline V gene, CDR1 is KGHSH and CDR2 is LQKENI. V shed 5 bases and J shed 1 base, with 11 bases lying between them. The CDR3 loop spans 14 amino acids. The CDR3 DNA is TGTGCCAGCTCAACAGGGATCTCGAACACTGAAGCTTTCTTT. The encoded protein is CASSTGISNTEAFF.

This sequence joins TRBV10-2 and TRBJ1-2, with D perhaps TRBD1 (5 bases). Germline lookup yields CDR1 WSHSY and CDR2 SAAADI. With 0 bases removed from V and 6 bases from J, the gap between germline ends came to 17 bases. CDR3 length: 16 amino acids. The CDR3 region has the DNA TGCGCCAGCAGTGAGTCCCTGAGTCGGGGGACGAATGGCTACACCTTC. Its protein product is CASSESLSRGTNGYTF.

The V and J genes are TRBV6-5 and TRBJ1-3, with unresolved D. The V gene's germline CDR1 is MNHEY and CDR2 SVGAGI. The CDR3 runs to 15 residues. The V end was cut by 4 bases, the J end by 0 bases, with 10 bases between. CDR3 bases: TGTGCCAGCAGTTCAGGCGGAGGCTCTGGAAACACCATATATTTT. Residues: CASSSGGGSGNTIYF.

The J gene is TRBJ1-3, the V gene TRBV12-3 or TRBV12-4; 7 bases align to TRBD1. The CDR3 is 11 residues long. The trim removed 6 bases at V and 12 bases at J, leaving 5 bases unmatched. CDR3 protein: CASRTGVGIYF. The CDR3 bases are TGTGCCAGCAGAACAGGGGTAGGCATATATTTT.

The J gene is TRBJ1-3, the V gene TRBV10-3, with D unclear. Trimming cost V 0 bases and J 0 bases, with 9 bases left between them. The germline gives CDR1 ENHRY, CDR2 SYGVKD. The CDR3 length is 16 residues. CDR3 DNA: TGTGCCATCAGTGAGTCAGAACAGAACTCTGGAAACACCATATATTTT. Its protein is CAISESEQNSGNTIYF.

The genes are TRBV20-1 and TRBJ1-6, with a weak D call TRBD1 (6 bases). There are 15 residues in the CDR3. V was trimmed by 3 bases and J by 2 bases, leaving 11 bases between them. Per germline, CDR1 DFQATT and CDR2 SNEGSKA (reference sequence). The CDR3 loop is CSASRSGAYNSPLHF. CDR3 sequence (DNA): TGCAGTGCTAGTCGTTCAGGGGCCTATAATTCACCCCTCCACTTT.

The genes are TRBV19 and TRBJ1-2; no firm D call. The CDR3 extends over 14 amino acids. Germline V CDR1 and CDR2: LNHDA, SQIVND (reference sequence). Trimming stripped 3 bases from V and 8 bases from J, with 16 bases between. CDR3: CASSIRSGSIGYTF. Here the CDR3 DNA reads TGTGCCAGTAGTATTCGCTCAGGAAGCATCGGCTACACCTTC.

The chain links TRBV19 to TRBJ1-2, with TRBD1 matching over 8 bases. The CDR3 length is 16 residues. The V segment lost 6 bases and the J segment 0 bases; nucleotides outside the gene matches: 9. Germline CDR1 reads LNHDA; CDR2 reads SQIVND (reference sequence). Here the CDR3 reads CASRGSGGRANYGYTF. The CDR3 DNA is TGTGCCAGTAGGGGCTCAGGGGGCCGAGCTAACTATGGCTACACCTTC.

The chain links TRBV20-1 to TRBJ2-3, with 12 bases that match TRBD2. V shed 3 bases, J shed 0 bases, and the junction held 4 bases outside the gene matches. This CDR3 contains 16 residues. Germline CDR1 is DFQATT and CDR2 is SNEGSKA (reference sequence). CDR3 nucleotides: TGCAGTGCTAGTACTAGCGGGGGGTCTAGCACAGATACGCAGTATTTT. Translated, it gives CSASTSGGSSTDTQYF.

V usage is TRBV7-3 and J usage is TRBJ2-1; 8 bases map to TRBD2. V shed 0 bases, J shed 8 bases, and the junction held 0 bases outside the gene matches. The CDR3 extends over 13 amino acids. CDR1 is SGHTA and CDR2 is FQGTGA in the germline V gene. The CDR3 nucleotides read TGTGCCAGCAGCTTAACGACTAGCGATGAGCAGTTCTTC. It encodes CASSLTTSDEQFF.

The rearrangement joins TRBV10-1 to TRBJ1-1; D is undetermined. The CDR3 covers 13 residues. Trimming cost V 4 bases and J 4 bases, with 10 bases left between them. Germline CDR1 and CDR2: WNHNN and SYGVQD (reference sequence). CDR3 nucleotide sequence: TGCGCCAGCAGTGGGCAGGTCGGCACTGAAGCTTTCTTT. This encodes CASSGQVGTEAFF.

The rearrangement joins TRBV18 to TRBJ2-1; 11 nucleotides align to TRBD2. Losses at the gene ends were 3 bases for V and 7 bases for J; bases not matched to a gene: 2. CDR3 length: 14 amino acids. Germline V gene sequence: CDR1 KGHSH, CDR2 LQKENI. The DNA of the CDR3 is TGTGCCAGCTCACCTAGCGGGGGGGCAAATGAGCAGTTCTTC. Its translation: CASSPSGGANEQFF.

The chain employs TRBV28 and TRBJ1-2, with TRBD1 matching 8 bases. The CDR3 spans 16 residues. The germline gives CDR1 MDHEN, CDR2 SYDVKM. V lost 2 bases and J lost 8; bases outside the gene matches: 13. The CDR3 DNA follows: TGTGCCAGCAGTTTAATCGGGCAGGGGGCATCATGGGGCTACACCTTC. Translation: CASSLIGQGASWGYTF.

This rearrangement joins TRBV18 to TRBJ2-7, with D unresolved. Germline values: CDR1 KGHSH, CDR2 LQKENI. Trimming took 2 bases from V and 2 from J, leaving 13 bases between them. The CDR3 loop spans 15 amino acids. The CDR3 reads CASSPRITRAYEQYF. CDR3 nucleotide sequence: TGTGCCAGCTCACCAAGAATTACGCGAGCCTACGAGCAGTACTTC.

The chain recombines TRBV7-8 with TRBJ2-1, with 9 positions matching TRBD2. Germline lookup yields CDR1 SGHVS and CDR2 FQNEAQ. The CDR3 extends over 18 amino acids. V trimming: 7 bases; J trimming: 4 bases; junction bases outside the gene matches: 17. The CDR3 region has the DNA TGTGCCAGCACCCCCCTTGAAACAGGACTAGCGATATACAATGAGCAGTTCTTC. It yields the protein CASTPLETGLAIYNEQFF.